This T cell receptor (beta chain) was recorded in a study of T cell changes during pregnancy in multiple sclerosis. The CDR3 sequence is 19 residues long. Germline assignment: CDR1 SGDLS and CDR2 YYNGEE. With 2 bases clipped from V and 2 bases from J, the junction kept 8 bases outside the gene matches. Using immunoSEQ multiplex PCR, the repertoire was profiled, and TCRdb retains in-frame clones only, with some absent. The data hold some 100,000 clones, with approximately 94% observed a single time. The TCR comes from a female donor with multiple sclerosis, enrolled in a pregnancy study. This chain joins TRBV9 and TRBJ2-3, with 16 nucleotides matching TRBD2. The specimen comprised peripheral blood, sampled before pregnancy. CDR3 loop: CASSVAGTSGRGFTDTQYF. The CDR3 bases are TGTGCCAGCAGCGTTGCCGGGACTAGCGGGAGGGGTTTCACAGATACGCAGTATTTT.